This record covers a single T cell receptor (beta chain). The time point is: newly diagnosed GD, antithyroid drugs for less than 3 months. The TCR library used RNA extracted from PBMCs. In each case, Graves' disease was diagnosed per American Thyroid Association guidelines. According to the study, TCR beta libraries were built with iRepertoire HTBI primers and CDR3-region Arm-PCR. TCRdb re-derived calls from the multiplex PCR reads in MiXCR, one entry per CDR3 protein. The data show approximately 480,000 distinct CDR3 sequences, around 15% seen once. The sample originates from a study of regulatory T cells in long-lasting Graves disease. The V gene end was trimmed by 9 bases and the J gene end by 1 base; junction bases not matched to a gene: 5. This CDR3 has 15 residues. The germline gives CDR1 LNHDA, CDR2 SQIVND (reference sequence). These data were also reused for a study on T cells in Graves' hyperthyroidism and ophthalmopathy. Per that paper: Hyperthyroidism had been newly diagnosed in patients aged 18 to 65, and its duration was under 2 months. Among clonotypes expanded in thyroid above 0.001, most were also found in blood.

The clonotype comes from a man aged 35-49 years with Graves disease. The rearrangement uses TRBV19 and TRBJ1-5, with 11 positions matching TRBD1. Sequences were derived from peripheral blood mononuclear cells (PBMCs), sampled at new diagnosis, from a patient treated with antithyroid drugs. The CDR3 sequence: CASRDRGISNQPQHF. The DNA for the CDR3 is TGTGCCAGCCGGGACAGGGGGATAAGCAATCAGCCCCAGCATTTT.